The clone carrying this T cell receptor (beta chain) has a handful of counts. What it binds is unknown. The entry originates in a study of beta chain features in type 1 diabetes. Broader study findings: A moderate, significant TCRB CDR3 shortening appeared in type 1 diabetes across four CD4+ subsets.

cDNA synthesis used the whole RNA isolate, giving expressed TCRB sequences. Generated by immunoSEQ multiplex PCR, the TCRdb table keeps only in-frame clones and is missing some. The table has roughly 300,000 clones, over 11% seen once. The specimen was naive CD4+ T cells from blood. The TCR originated in a young man with type 1 diabetes.

In nucleotides, the CDR3 is TGTGCCAGCTCCCCCTTCAGCGGGAACACCGGGGAGCTGTTTTTT. It translates to CASSPFSGNTGELFF. The chain joins TRBV18 to TRBJ2-2; D perhaps matches TRBD2 (5 bases). The CDR3 length is 15 residues. Trimming removed 6 bases from V and 1 base from J, with 12 bases in between. CDR1 is KGHSH and CDR2 is LQKENI in the germline V gene.